One sample yielded the 26 T cell receptor beta chains listed below, sequenced in a study of shared clonotypes between healthy human individuals. TCRdb's copy holds only in-frame clones and misses some; the assay was immunoSEQ multiplex PCR. This sample has over a million clones; approximately 98.5% occur once, and the top ten carry roughly 0.36%. The source material was naive CD4+ T cells sorted from blood. This sample's subset: CD45RA+ positively selected. The receptors come from a man aged 30 to 39 in good health.

The rearrangement joins TRBV9 to TRBJ2-1; possibly TRBD1 or TRBD2 for D (5 bases each). Trimming cost V 0 bases and J 5 bases, with 15 bases left between them. The CDR3 has 16 amino acids. CDR1 is SGDLS, CDR2 YYNGEE, per germline. CDR3 protein: CASSVGGQGPHNEQFF. CDR3 DNA: TGTGCCAGCAGCGTAGGGGGCCAGGGACCCCACAATGAGCAGTTCTTC.

The rearrangement joins TRBV18 to TRBJ2-1; maybe TRBD1 (5 bases). The CDR3 spans 13 residues. CDR1 is KGHSH and CDR2 is LQKENI in the germline V gene. Trimming left V 3 bases short and J 6 bases short, with 9 bases between. CDR3 loop: CASSPSQGNEQFF. CDR3 coding DNA: TGTGCCAGCTCACCGAGCCAGGGCAATGAGCAGTTCTTC. Combining the CDR3 with reference TRBV18 and TRBJ2-1 gives the whole variable domain NAGVMQNPRHLVRRRGQEARLRCSPMKGHSHVYWYRQLPEEGLKFMVYLQKENIIDESGMPKERFSAEFPKEGPSILRIQQVVRGDSAAYFCASSPSQGNEQFFGPGTRLTVL.

This clone was seen once. The chain employs TRBV15 and TRBJ1-5, with no clear D. V shed 7 bases and J shed 16 bases, with 8 bases lying between them. The CDR3 length is 8 residues. From germline, CDR1 is LNHNV and CDR2 YYDKDF (reference sequence). The CDR3 DNA follows: TGTGCCACCACACTTTCCCATTTT. The encoded protein is CATTLSHF.

This chain connects TRBV2 to TRBJ2-2, with 12 bases identical to TRBD2. V trimming: 8 bases; J trimming: 5 bases; junction bases outside the gene matches: 6. CDR3 length: 15 amino acids. Germline lookup yields CDR1 SNHLY and CDR2 FYNNEI. CDR3 sequence: CASASGLAGTGELFF. In DNA form, the CDR3 reads TGTGCCAGCGCCAGTGGACTAGCGGGAACCGGGGAGCTGTTTTTT.

The chain joins TRBV18 to TRBJ2-7; TRBD1 agrees at 7 bases. V shed 2 bases, J shed 2 bases, and the junction held 9 bases outside the gene matches. Germline lookup yields CDR1 KGHSH and CDR2 LQKENI. The CDR3 loop spans 16 amino acids. CDR3 protein: CASSPRGTASPYEQYF. Written as DNA, the CDR3 is TGTGCCAGCTCACCAAGGGGGACAGCTAGTCCCTACGAGCAGTACTTC.

J is TRBJ2-3 and V is TRBV5-4; TRBD2 aligns across 8 bases. V was clipped by 6 bases and J by 3 bases; unmatched bases: 3. The germline V gene has CDR1 SGHNT and CDR2 YYREEE (reference sequence). This CDR3 contains 13 residues. The CDR3 DNA reads TGTGCCAGCACCGGGGGGGGTACAGATACGCAGTATTTT. Encoded protein: CASTGGGTDTQYF.

The chain couples TRBV10-1 to TRBJ2-1, with 14 bases that match TRBD2. The CDR3 loop spans 16 amino acids. The ends lost 5 bases at V and 7 bases at J; junction bases unmatched: 7. Germline V gene lookup returns CDR1 WNHNN and CDR2 SYGVQD (reference sequence). The CDR3 bases are TGCGCCAGCAGTTCCCTGGGACTAGCGGGAGTAAATGAGCAGTTCTTC. Protein: CASSSLGLAGVNEQFF.

The genes are TRBV4-3 and TRBJ1-5; D may be TRBD1 (6 bases). Deletions cut 3 bases from V and 6 bases from J, with 15 bases between. The germline gives CDR1 LGHNA, CDR2 YSLEER. This CDR3 is built from 15 residues. The CDR3 sequence is CASSQRWRGGQPQHF. The CDR3 DNA sequence: TGCGCCAGCAGCCAGAGGTGGAGGGGGGGTCAGCCCCAGCATTTT.

The chain has TRBV4-1 and TRBJ2-7, with 9 bases that match TRBD2. The V and J ends lost 4 bases and 3 bases, in that order; junction bases with no gene match: 10. The CDR3 covers 16 residues. CDR1 and CDR2 (germline): MGHRA, YSYEKL. The CDR3 region has the DNA TGCGCCAGCAGCCCCCAGACTAGCGGTAGATACTACGAGCAGTACTTC. Amino acids: CASSPQTSGRYYEQYF.

This rearrangement joins TRBV5-1 to TRBJ2-1; TRBD2 is a possible D gene (6 bases). The V gene lost 6 bases and the J gene lost 2 bases, with 24 bases spanning the gap. This CDR3 has 18 residues. CDR1 is SGHRS, CDR2 YFSETQ, per germline. As DNA, the CDR3 is TGCGCCAGCACGGGGAAAGGCGTTAGCGGAATACCCTACAATGAGCAGTTCTTC. Its translation: CASTGKGVSGIPYNEQFF.

This clone has only one observation. The chain has TRBV7-9 and TRBJ2-1; D may be TRBD1 or TRBD2 (5 bases each). V lost 5 bases and J 3 bases, leaving 11 bases between the germline ends. The CDR3 covers 14 residues. CDR1 is SEHNR, CDR2 FQNEAQ, per germline (reference sequence). CDR3 bases: TGTGCCAGCAGCCACCGAGGGGTCTACAATGAGCAGTTCTTC. Protein product: CASSHRGVYNEQFF.

The rearrangement joins TRBV11-2 to TRBJ2-5; 11 nucleotides match TRBD1. J was trimmed by 5 bases and V by 5 bases; bases with no gene match: 13. Germline V gene data show CDR1 as SGHAT and CDR2 as FQNNGV. The CDR3 is made up of 17 amino acids. CDR3: CASSPPWDRGYVETQYF. The CDR3 region has the DNA TGTGCCAGCAGCCCCCCCTGGGACAGGGGGTATGTGGAGACCCAGTACTTC.

This clone was observed a single time. The chain is built from TRBV29-1 and TRBJ2-1; TRBD2 matches at 12 bases. V dropped 4 bases and J dropped 15; count of bases not matched to a gene: 10. The CDR3 spans 13 residues. The germline gives CDR1 SQVTM, CDR2 ANQGSEA. In DNA form, the CDR3 reads TGCAGCGTTGTAGAACTAGCGGGAGGATTTCGGTTCTTC. It is translated as CSVVELAGGFRFF.

This clone was recorded only once. This chain connects TRBV2 to TRBJ2-1; the D gene could be TRBD1 or TRBD2 (5 bases each). Trimming removed 10 bases at V and 5 bases at J, with 15 bases between. Germline CDR1 reads SNHLY; CDR2 reads FYNNEI. The CDR3 is 13 amino acids. This chain's CDR3 is CATTPGTHNEQFF. CDR3 DNA: TGTGCCACCACCCCAGGGACCCACAATGAGCAGTTCTTC.

The count of this clone is one. The chain couples TRBV9 to TRBJ1-1; D not resolved. V shed 0 bases and J shed 2 bases, with 8 bases lying between them. CDR1 and CDR2 from the germline V gene are SGDLS and YYNGEE. CDR3 length equals 14 residues. Here the CDR3 DNA reads TGTGCCAGCAGCGTAGGGACGGACAACACTGAAGCTTTCTTT. Translation: CASSVGTDNTEAFF.

The chain employs TRBV7-9 and TRBJ2-1, with 8 nucleotides matching TRBD2. Germline CDR1 reads SEHNR; CDR2 reads FQNEAQ (reference sequence). Losses at the gene ends were 1 base for V and 12 bases for J; bases not matched to a gene: 11. The CDR3 is 15 amino acids. The CDR3 DNA reads TGTGCCAGCAGCTTAGAAGCGGGAGTGGTTGTGGGGCAGTTCTTC. Its protein product is CASSLEAGVVVGQFF.

CDR3 in amino acids: CASSLRPKETQYF. The CDR3 coding sequence is TGTGCCAGCAGCTTACGTCCAAAAGAGACCCAGTACTTC. The chain combines TRBV7-3 with TRBJ2-5; no clear D. This CDR3 has 13 residues. In germline, CDR1 is SGHTA, CDR2 FQGTGA. V was clipped by 2 bases and J by 3 bases, with 7 bases between them.

The V gene is TRBV11-2, the J gene TRBJ1-2; D unclear. Germline CDR1 and CDR2: SGHAT and FQNNGV. The V and J ends lost 1 base and 8 bases respectively, with 8 bases between them. The CDR3 runs 12 residues. The CDR3 DNA is TGTGCCAGCAGCTTAGTTTCGGCCGGCTACACCTTC. As protein: CASSLVSAGYTF.

Details on this clone: Different DNA sequences within this sample yield the same CDR3. The rearrangement uses TRBV9 and TRBJ2-1; D is ambiguous. V lost 0 bases to trimming and J lost 7 bases, with 5 bases between them. Germline assignment: CDR1 SGDLS and CDR2 YYNGEE. CDR3 size: 12 residues. CDR3 sequence (DNA): TGTGCCAGCAGCGTAGGACGAAATGAGCAGTTCTTC. This translates into CASSVGRNEQFF.

Remarks on this clone: Other DNA sequences of this sample code for an identical CDR3. This chain joins TRBV6-5 and TRBJ2-2; TRBD2 might be the D (6 bases). CDR3 length: 11 amino acids. Germline-derived CDR1 and CDR2 are MNHEY and SVGAGI. Trimming took 8 bases from V and 5 from J, leaving 6 bases between them. The CDR3 DNA reads TGTGCCAGCCGGGAGACCGGGGAGCTGTTTTTT. It translates to CASRETGELFF.

The chain links TRBV2 to TRBJ2-7; a possible D gene is TRBD1 (5 bases). From germline, CDR1 is SNHLY and CDR2 FYNNEI. The CDR3 loop spans 14 amino acids. Deletions cut 5 bases from V and 7 bases from J, with 18 bases between. CDR3 DNA sequence: TGTGCCAGCAGTCTCAGGCAGGGCCTACCTGAGCAGTACTTC. It is translated as CASSLRQGLPEQYF.

The chain has TRBV18 and TRBJ1-2; D possibly corresponds to TRBD1 (5 bases). This CDR3 has 18 residues. Germline V gives CDR1 KGHSH, CDR2 LQKENI. The V gene lost 4 bases and the J gene lost 1 base, with 22 bases spanning the gap. CDR3 nucleotide sequence: TGTGCCAGCTCACTGACCTGGGACCCGAGCGGCATTAACTATGGCTACACCTTC. As protein: CASSLTWDPSGINYGYTF. The complete variable domain, with remaining parts taken from reference TRBV18 and TRBJ1-2, reads NAGVMQNPRHLVRRRGQEARLRCSPMKGHSHVYWYRQLPEEGLKFMVYLQKENIIDESGMPKERFSAEFPKEGPSILRIQQVVRGDSAAYFCASSLTWDPSGINYGYTFGSGTRLTVV.

The genes are TRBV10-3 and TRBJ2-1; D is perhaps TRBD2 (6 bases). V lost 3 bases to trimming and J lost 3 bases, with 9 bases between them. The CDR3 is 14 amino acids. Germline assignment: CDR1 ENHRY and CDR2 SYGVKD. CDR3 DNA: TGTGCCATCAGTGACAGCGGGCACTACAATGAGCAGTTCTTC. Translated: CAISDSGHYNEQFF.

The chain is built from TRBV9 and TRBJ1-3, with D possibly TRBD1 on 6 matching bases. CDR1 is SGDLS and CDR2 is YYNGEE in the germline V gene. The CDR3 totals 15 residues. V dropped 3 bases and J dropped 0 bases, with 10 bases sitting between them. CDR3 sequence reads: CASSDTGYSGNTIYF. The CDR3 DNA sequence: TGTGCCAGCAGCGACACAGGGTACTCTGGAAACACCATATATTTT. The complete variable domain, with remaining parts taken from reference TRBV9 and TRBJ1-3, reads DSGVTQTPKHLITATGQRVTLRCSPRSGDLSVYWYQQSLDQGLQFLIQYYNGEERAKGNILERFSAQQFPDLHSELNLSSLELGDSALYFCASSDTGYSGNTIYFGEGSWLTVV.

This clone has only one observation. This chain connects TRBV30 to TRBJ1-5, with D maybe TRBD1 (5 bases). CDR1 and CDR2 from the germline V gene are GTSNPN and SVGIG (reference sequence). Trimming pared 2 bases from V and 10 bases from J, leaving 15 bases between. The CDR3 length is 13 residues. The CDR3 nucleotides are TGTGCCTGGAGTCTAACCGGAGGGACCCCCCAGCATTTT. Protein product: CAWSLTGGTPQHF.

This clone is a singleton in its sample. The V gene is TRBV5-8, the J gene TRBJ2-1; 9 bases fit TRBD2. V lost 4 bases, J lost 0 bases, and 17 bases stayed unmatched. Germline-derived CDR1 and CDR2 are SGHTS and YDEGEE. The CDR3 runs 20 residues. The CDR3 loop reads CASSTTRIAGAIPSYNEQFF. As DNA, the CDR3 is TGTGCCAGCAGCACGACAAGGATAGCGGGAGCTATCCCCTCCTACAATGAGCAGTTCTTC.